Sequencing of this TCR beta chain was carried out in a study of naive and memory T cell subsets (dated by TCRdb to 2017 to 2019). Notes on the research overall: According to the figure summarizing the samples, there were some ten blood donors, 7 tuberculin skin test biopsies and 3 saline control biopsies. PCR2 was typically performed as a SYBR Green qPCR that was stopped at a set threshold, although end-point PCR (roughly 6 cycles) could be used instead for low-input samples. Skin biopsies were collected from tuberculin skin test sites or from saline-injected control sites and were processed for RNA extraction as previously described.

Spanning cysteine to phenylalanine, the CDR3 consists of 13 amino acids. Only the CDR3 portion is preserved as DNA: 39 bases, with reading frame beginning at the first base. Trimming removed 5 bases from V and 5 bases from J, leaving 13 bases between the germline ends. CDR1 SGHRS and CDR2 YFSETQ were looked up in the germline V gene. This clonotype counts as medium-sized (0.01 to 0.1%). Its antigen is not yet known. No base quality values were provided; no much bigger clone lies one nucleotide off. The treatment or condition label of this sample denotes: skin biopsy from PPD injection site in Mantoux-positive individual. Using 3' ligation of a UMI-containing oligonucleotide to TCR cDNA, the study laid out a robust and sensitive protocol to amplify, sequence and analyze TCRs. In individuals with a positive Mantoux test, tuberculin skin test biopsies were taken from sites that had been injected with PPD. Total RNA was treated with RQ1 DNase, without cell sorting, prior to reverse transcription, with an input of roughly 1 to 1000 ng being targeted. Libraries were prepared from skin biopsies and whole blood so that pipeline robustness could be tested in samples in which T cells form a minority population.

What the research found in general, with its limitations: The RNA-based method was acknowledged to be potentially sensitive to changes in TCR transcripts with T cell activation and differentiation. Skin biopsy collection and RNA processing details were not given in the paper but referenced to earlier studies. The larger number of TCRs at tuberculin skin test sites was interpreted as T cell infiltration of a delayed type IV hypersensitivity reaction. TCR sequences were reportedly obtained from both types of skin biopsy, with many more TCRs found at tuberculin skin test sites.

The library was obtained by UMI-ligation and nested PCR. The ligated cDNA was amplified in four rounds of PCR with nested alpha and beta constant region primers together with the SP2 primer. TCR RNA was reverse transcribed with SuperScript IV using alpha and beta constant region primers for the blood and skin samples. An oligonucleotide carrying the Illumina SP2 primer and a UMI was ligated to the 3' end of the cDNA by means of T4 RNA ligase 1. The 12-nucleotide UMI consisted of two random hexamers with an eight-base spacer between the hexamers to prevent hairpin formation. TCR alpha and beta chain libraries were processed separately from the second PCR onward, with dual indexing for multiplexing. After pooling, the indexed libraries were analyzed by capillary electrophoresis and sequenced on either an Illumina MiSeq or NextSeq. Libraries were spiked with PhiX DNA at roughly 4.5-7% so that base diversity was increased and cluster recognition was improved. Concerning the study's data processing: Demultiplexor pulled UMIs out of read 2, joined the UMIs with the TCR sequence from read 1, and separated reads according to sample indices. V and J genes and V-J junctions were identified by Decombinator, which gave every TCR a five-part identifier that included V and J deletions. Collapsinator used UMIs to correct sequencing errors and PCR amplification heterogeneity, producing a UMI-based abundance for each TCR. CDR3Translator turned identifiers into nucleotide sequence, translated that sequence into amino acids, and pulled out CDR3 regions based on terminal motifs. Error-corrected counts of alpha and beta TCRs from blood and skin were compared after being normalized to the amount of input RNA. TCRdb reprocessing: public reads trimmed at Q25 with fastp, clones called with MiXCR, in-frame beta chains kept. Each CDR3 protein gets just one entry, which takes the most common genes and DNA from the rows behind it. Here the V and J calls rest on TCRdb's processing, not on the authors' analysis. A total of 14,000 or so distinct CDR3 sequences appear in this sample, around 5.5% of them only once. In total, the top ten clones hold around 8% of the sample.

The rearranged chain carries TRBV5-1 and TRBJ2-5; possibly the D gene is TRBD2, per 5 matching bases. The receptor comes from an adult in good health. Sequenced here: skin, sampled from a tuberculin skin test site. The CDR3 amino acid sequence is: CASSIGAAETQYF. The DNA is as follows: TGCGCCAGCAGTATTGGAGCGGCCGAGACCCAGTACTTC.